This T cell receptor beta chain was captured by sequencing in a study of radiotherapy plus CTLA-4 blockade in lung cancer. This clone was counted a few times. This sample includes further DNA sequences coding for the same CDR3. V lost 5 bases to trimming and J lost 7 bases; unmatched junction nucleotides: 6. Per the germline V gene, CDR1 is SEHNR and CDR2 is FQNEAQ (reference sequence). CDR3 size: 14 residues. Measured with immunoSEQ multiplex PCR; TCRdb has only the in-frame clones, and not every one. The data show fewer than 150,000 clones, roughly 74% seen once. The sequence was obtained from a human donor with non-small cell lung cancer who had a partial response to radiotherapy plus ipilimumab. Sequencing used peripheral blood, obtained from a patient treated with radiotherapy plus ipilimumab. The genes are TRBV7-9 and TRBJ2-1; 9 nucleotides match TRBD2. CDR3 sequence (DNA): TGTGCCAGCAGCCTGACTAGCGGTGGTAATGAGCAGTTCTTC. This gives the protein CASSLTSGGNEQFF.